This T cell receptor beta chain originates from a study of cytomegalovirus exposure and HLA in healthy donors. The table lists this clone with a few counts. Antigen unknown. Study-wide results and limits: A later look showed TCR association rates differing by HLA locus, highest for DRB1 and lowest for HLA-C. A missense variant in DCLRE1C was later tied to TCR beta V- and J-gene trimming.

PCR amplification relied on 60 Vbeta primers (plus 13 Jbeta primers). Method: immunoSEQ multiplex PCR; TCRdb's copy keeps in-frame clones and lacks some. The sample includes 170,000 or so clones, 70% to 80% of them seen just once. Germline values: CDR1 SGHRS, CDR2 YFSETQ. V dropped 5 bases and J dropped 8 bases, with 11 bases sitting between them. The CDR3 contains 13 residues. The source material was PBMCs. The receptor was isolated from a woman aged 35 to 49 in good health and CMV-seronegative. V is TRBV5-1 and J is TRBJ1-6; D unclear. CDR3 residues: CASSSGWDSPLHF. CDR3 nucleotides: TGCGCCAGCAGTAGCGGATGGGATTCACCCCTCCACTTT.